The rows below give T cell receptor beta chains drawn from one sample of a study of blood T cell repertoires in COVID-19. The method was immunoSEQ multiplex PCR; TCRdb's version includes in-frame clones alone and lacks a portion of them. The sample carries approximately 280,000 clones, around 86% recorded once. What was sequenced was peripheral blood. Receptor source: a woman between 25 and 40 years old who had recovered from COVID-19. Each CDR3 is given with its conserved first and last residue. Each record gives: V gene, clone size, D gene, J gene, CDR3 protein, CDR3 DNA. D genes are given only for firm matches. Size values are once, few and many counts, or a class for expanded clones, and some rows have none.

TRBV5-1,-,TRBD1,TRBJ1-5,CASSFGTGVNQPQHF,TGCGCCAGCAGCTTCGGGACAGGGGTCAATCAGCCCCAGCATTTT
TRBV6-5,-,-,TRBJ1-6,CASMGGSYNSPLHF,TGTGCCAGCATGGGGGGCTCCTATAATTCACCCCTCCACTTT
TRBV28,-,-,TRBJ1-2,CASSLRGAGYTF,TGTGCCAGCAGTTTACGCGGGGCTGGCTACACCTTC
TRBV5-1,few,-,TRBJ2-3,CASSPGWNTDTQYF,TGCGCCAGCAGCCCGGGGTGGAACACAGATACGCAGTATTTT
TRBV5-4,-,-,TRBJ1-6,CASSSEEGYNSPLHF,TGTGCCAGCAGCTCGGAGGAGGGCTATAATTCACCCCTCCACTTT
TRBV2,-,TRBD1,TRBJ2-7,CASSSGQGMSYEQYF,TGTGCCAGCAGTAGCGGACAGGGGATGTCCTACGAGCAGTACTTC
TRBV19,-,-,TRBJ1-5,CASREDSNQPQHF,TGTGCCAGTAGGGAGGATAGCAATCAGCCCCAGCATTTT
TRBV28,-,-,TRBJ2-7,CASSFYGAYEQYF,TGTGCCAGCAGTTTCTACGGGGCCTACGAGCAGTACTTC
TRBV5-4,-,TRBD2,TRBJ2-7,CASSRETSGAYYEQYF,TGTGCCAGCAGCCGAGAGACTAGCGGGGCCTACTACGAGCAGTACTTC
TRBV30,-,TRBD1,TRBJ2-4,CAWTRTGNIQYF,TGTGCCTGGACAAGGACAGGAAACATTCAGTACTTC
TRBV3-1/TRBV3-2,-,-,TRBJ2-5,CASSQPSAETQYF,TGTGCCAGCAGCCAACCTAGCGCGGAGACCCAGTACTTC
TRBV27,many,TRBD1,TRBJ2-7,CASSPTGTGSGGEQYF,TGTGCCAGCAGTCCGACGGGGACAGGGAGTGGAGGCGAGCAGTACTTC
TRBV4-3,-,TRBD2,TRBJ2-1,CASSQEREPYNEQFF,TGCGCCAGCAGCCAGGAGCGGGAGCCATACAATGAGCAGTTCTTC